Presented here are 7 T cell receptor beta chains from one specimen sequenced in a study of cytomegalovirus exposure and HLA in healthy donors. Primers included in the PCR were 60 Vbeta and 13 Jbeta primers. Sequencing used immunoSEQ multiplex PCR; TCRdb keeps in-frame clones, though not all of them. The sample shows around 70,000 clones, 86% of them seen only once. Sequencing was done on a sample of PBMCs. All receptors derive from a woman under 40 in good health and CMV-seronegative.

The J gene is TRBJ1-1, the V gene TRBV4-3; D not resolved. Between the trimmed V and J ends, which lost 1 base and 1 base, there was a span of 7 bases. This CDR3 has 14 residues. Germline CDR1 reads LGHNA; CDR2 reads YSLEER. The CDR3 loop is CASSQGLGNTEAFF. The CDR3 nucleotides are TGCGCCAGCAGCCAAGGACTGGGGAACACTGAAGCTTTCTTT.

The V and J genes are TRBV19 and TRBJ2-3; TRBD1 agrees at 10 bases. The CDR3 extends over 15 amino acids. Germline assignment: CDR1 LNHDA and CDR2 SQIVND (reference sequence). Trimming removed 9 bases from V and 6 bases from J; junction bases left unmatched: 12. The CDR3 nucleotides are TGTGCCAGCGAAACGGGACAGGGGTTTGGGGATACGCAGTATTTT. Protein product: CASETGQGFGDTQYF.

The chain's CDR3 is CASRAATYEQYF. The CDR3 nucleotides are TGTGCCAGCAGAGCCGCGACCTACGAGCAGTACTTC. This rearrangement joins TRBV6-5 to TRBJ2-7; D remains ambiguous. V gave up 6 bases and J gave up 2 bases, with 8 bases separating them. CDR1 and CDR2 from the germline V gene are MNHEY and SVGAGI. The CDR3 consists of 12 residues.

This clone is a singleton in its sample. The chain has TRBV9 and TRBJ1-3, with D unresolved. The germline V gene encodes CDR1 SGDLS and CDR2 YYNGEE. The CDR3 spans 14 residues. V shed 0 bases and J shed 4 bases, with 8 bases lying between them. The CDR3 coding sequence is TGTGCCAGCAGCGTAGCGGCAGGCGGAAACACCATATATTTT. Protein product: CASSVAAGGNTIYF.

The genes are TRBV29-1 and TRBJ2-5; 8 bases agree with TRBD1. CDR1 and CDR2 from the germline V gene are SQVTM and ANQGSEA. The trim removed 7 bases at V and 5 bases at J, leaving 6 bases unmatched. The length of the CDR3 is 12 residues. This chain's CDR3 is CSGTGSKETQYF. DNA of the CDR3: TGCAGCGGGACAGGGTCTAAGGAGACCCAGTACTTC.

The V gene is TRBV15, the J gene TRBJ1-3; D not resolved. The CDR3 is 13 amino acids. Per the germline V gene, CDR1 is LNHNV and CDR2 is YYDKDF (reference sequence). Trimming removed 3 bases from V and 6 bases from J, with 9 bases in between. This chain's CDR3 is CATSSDGVNTIYF. CDR3 bases: TGTGCCACCAGCAGTGACGGGGTAAACACCATATATTTT.

This clone was found a few times. V and J are TRBV5-6 and TRBJ1-1; 10 bases map to TRBD1. The CDR3 consists of 16 residues. CDR1 and CDR2 from the germline V gene are SGHDT and YYEEEE. Unmatched junction bases numbered 9, after V lost 3 bases and J lost 4 bases. The CDR3 loop is CASSWGVTGGTTEAFF. In DNA form, the CDR3 reads TGTGCCAGCAGCTGGGGGGTGACAGGGGGCACCACTGAAGCTTTCTTT.